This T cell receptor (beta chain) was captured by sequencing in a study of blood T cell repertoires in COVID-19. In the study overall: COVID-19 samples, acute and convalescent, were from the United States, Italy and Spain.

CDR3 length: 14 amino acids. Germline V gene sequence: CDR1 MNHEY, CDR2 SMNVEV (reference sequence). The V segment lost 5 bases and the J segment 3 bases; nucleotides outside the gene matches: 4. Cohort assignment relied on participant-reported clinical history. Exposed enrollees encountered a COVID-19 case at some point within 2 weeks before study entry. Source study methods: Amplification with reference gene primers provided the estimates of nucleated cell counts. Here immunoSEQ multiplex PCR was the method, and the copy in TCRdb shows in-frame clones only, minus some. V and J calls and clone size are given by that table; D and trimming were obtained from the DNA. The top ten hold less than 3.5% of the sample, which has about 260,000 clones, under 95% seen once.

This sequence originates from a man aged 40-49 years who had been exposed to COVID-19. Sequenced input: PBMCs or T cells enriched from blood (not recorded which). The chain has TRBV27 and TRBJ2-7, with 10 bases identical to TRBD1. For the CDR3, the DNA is TGTGCCAGCAGTACGGGACAGGGGATCTACGAGCAGTACTTC. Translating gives CASSTGQGIYEQYF.